The rows below give T cell receptor beta chains drawn from one sample of a study of shared clonotypes between healthy human individuals. Measured with immunoSEQ multiplex PCR; TCRdb has only the in-frame clones, and not every one. The sample has 2 million to 2.5 million clones; around 95% are singletons. The sample comprised naive CD4+ T cells sorted from blood. All receptors derive from a man aged 18 to 30 in good health. Each CDR3 is given with its conserved first and last residue. The D gene is left open where the match is weak. The size of a clone is reported for some rows only, either as once, few or many, or as a class for expanded clones.

j_call,clone_size,d_call,v_call,cdr3_nt,cdr3_aa
TRBJ2-6,once,TRBD1,TRBV5-4,TGTGCCAGCAGCTTGGAGGGGGCCGGGGCCAACGTCCTGACTTTC,CASSLEGAGANVLTF
TRBJ2-7,NA,TRBD1,TRBV28,TGTGCCAGCAGGAGGGGGCTCGGGGCCTACGAGCAGTACTTC,CASRRGLGAYEQYF
TRBJ2-1,NA,TRBD1,TRBV4-3,TGCGCCAGCAGCCTTCACCGGGACAGGGCCAATGAGCAGTTCTTC,CASSLHRDRANEQFF
TRBJ1-5,NA,NA,TRBV27,TGTGCCAGCAGCGCAGGGAATAGCAATCAGCCCCAGCATTTT,CASSAGNSNQPQHF
TRBJ2-5,NA,NA,TRBV9,TGTGCCAGCAGCGTAGGGATAGCGGTCCAAGAGACCCAGTACTTC,CASSVGIAVQETQYF
TRBJ2-5,NA,NA,TRBV13,TGTGCCAGCAGCTTGAATTCGGAGACCCAGTACTTC,CASSLNSETQYF
TRBJ2-2,NA,NA,TRBV7-8,TGTGCCAGCAGCTTAGTGGGTAACTCGGGGAACACCGGGGAGCTGTTTTTT,CASSLVGNSGNTGELFF
TRBJ2-3,NA,NA,TRBV2,TGTGCCAGCAGTGCAAGGGTAACAGATACGCAGTATTTT,CASSARVTDTQYF
TRBJ2-2,NA,TRBD2,TRBV6-6,TGTGCCAGCAGTTACCCTAGCGGGGGAGGAGGGGAGCTGTTTTTT,CASSYPSGGGGELFF
TRBJ2-3,NA,NA,TRBV4-1,TGCGCCAGCAGCCAACCCGGACAGATCACAGATACGCAGTATTTT,CASSQPGQITDTQYF
TRBJ2-1,NA,TRBD2,TRBV5-1,TGCGCCAGCAGCCGAGGAGCGGGAGAATCCTACAATGAGCAGTTCTTC,CASSRGAGESYNEQFF
TRBJ1-1,NA,NA,TRBV19,TGTGCCAGTAGAGGCGGTTACACTGAAGCTTTCTTT,CASRGGYTEAFF
TRBJ2-7,NA,TRBD2,TRBV19,TGTGCCAGTAGTACGGGAGGGCCTTACGAGCAGTACTTC,CASSTGGPYEQYF
TRBJ2-3,NA,TRBD2,TRBV9,TGTGCCAGCAGCGTAGGGATCCTAGCGGGAACAACCGATTCCCGCACAGATACGCAGTATTTT,CASSVGILAGTTDSRTDTQYF
TRBJ2-7,NA,TRBD1,TRBV29-1,TGCAGCGTTGAAGAGGGGACAGGGGGCACCTACGAGCAGTACTTC,CSVEEGTGGTYEQYF
TRBJ2-3,NA,NA,TRBV7-9,TGTGCCAGCAGCTTAGGATCCCCATCGGATACGCAGTATTTT,CASSLGSPSDTQYF
TRBJ1-5,NA,NA,TRBV4-1,TGCGCCAGCAGCCAAACCGGAATCAATCAGCCCCAGCATTTT,CASSQTGINQPQHF
TRBJ2-1,NA,NA,TRBV10-3,TGTGCCACCGCCGCGTCGAGCTCCTACAATGAGCAGTTCTTC,CATAASSSYNEQFF
TRBJ2-7,NA,TRBD2,TRBV6-5,TGTGCCAGCAGTATCGGGCTAGCGGGGGTCGAGCAGTACTTC,CASSIGLAGVEQYF
TRBJ1-3,NA,NA,TRBV10-1,TGCGCCAGCTCTCCTGGACCAGACACCATATATTTT,CASSPGPDTIYF
TRBJ2-7,NA,NA,TRBV6-5,TGTGCCAGCAGTTACGGGAAGGGTGCTAGCGAGCAGTACTTC,CASSYGKGASEQYF
TRBJ2-7,NA,NA,TRBV10-1,TGCGCCAGCAGTGAGAACGGCCTAAGGGGGGGGTCACCCTACGAGCAGTACTTC,CASSENGLRGGSPYEQYF
TRBJ1-2,NA,NA,TRBV28,TGTGCCAGCAGTCTCAGCAGGGGCCCTTATGGCTACACCTTC,CASSLSRGPYGYTF
TRBJ1-4,NA,NA,TRBV9,TGTGCCAGCAGCGTAGAGAATGGTGCAACTAATGAAAAACTGTTTTTT,CASSVENGATNEKLFF
TRBJ2-3,NA,TRBD2,TRBV19,TGTGCCAGTAGTATAGGAAAAGCGGGGGGCGGAGATACGCAGTATTTT,CASSIGKAGGGDTQYF
TRBJ2-7,NA,NA,TRBV12-5,TGTGCTAGTGGTTTTGGAGGATCCGAGCAGTACTTC,CASGFGGSEQYF
TRBJ2-5,NA,NA,TRBV28,TGTGCCAGCAGTCACAGGGTGGTAAGAGAGACCCAGTACTTC,CASSHRVVRETQYF
TRBJ1-2,NA,NA,TRBV6-5,TGTGCCAGCAGCCAGGACCGCCATGGCTACACCTTC,CASSQDRHGYTF
TRBJ2-5,once,TRBD2,TRBV30,TGTGCCTGGACCCCTAGCGGGAGCTTCAATCCGATGGGAGAGACCCAGTACTTC,CAWTPSGSFNPMGETQYF
TRBJ2-3,NA,NA,TRBV19,TGTGCCAGTAGTTCAATGGGACTTGGGCCCCTTAGCACAGATACGCAGTATTTT,CASSSMGLGPLSTDTQYF
TRBJ1-4,NA,NA,TRBV4-1,TGCGCCAGCAGCCAGCCTACAGGGCAGACGGGGGAAAAACTGTTTTTT,CASSQPTGQTGEKLFF
TRBJ1-1,NA,NA,TRBV28,TGTGCCAGCAGTTTACCCCAGGGTCTCGCTTTCTTT,CASSLPQGLAFF
TRBJ2-5,NA,NA,TRBV28,TGTGCCAGCAGTTTGGTAGGGGACGCCCAAGAGACCCAGTACTTC,CASSLVGDAQETQYF
TRBJ2-1,once,TRBD1,TRBV4-1,TGCGCCAGCAGCCTTCGACGCACAGGGGATGATGAGCAGTTCTTC,CASSLRRTGDDEQFF
TRBJ1-5,NA,NA,TRBV28,TGTGCCAGCAGTTTAGGAGAGTATAGCAATCAGCCCCAGCATTTT,CASSLGEYSNQPQHF